These 24 T cell receptor beta chains came from one sample sequenced in a study of blood T cell repertoires in COVID-19. TCRdb keeps only in-frame clones here, not all; method: immunoSEQ multiplex PCR. Altogether about 27,000 clones are present, about nine tenths being singletons, with the ten largest covering more than 7.5%. The specimen sequenced was peripheral blood. The receptors stem from a woman in her forties or fifties with active COVID-19.

This clone was seen a single time. The chain couples TRBV10-2 to TRBJ1-2, with a weak D call TRBD1 (6 bases). The CDR3 contains 16 residues. Per the germline V gene, CDR1 is WSHSY and CDR2 is SAAADI. V lost 0 bases, J lost 7 bases, and 18 bases lay in between. The CDR3 DNA follows: TGCGCCAGCAGTGAGTCGTTAGCTCCTCAGGGGATTGGCTACACCTTC. Translation gives CASSESLAPQGIGYTF.

This chain uses TRBV4-1 with TRBJ1-1; D unclear. Between the trimmed V and J ends, which lost 0 bases and 7 bases, there was a span of 12 bases. The CDR3 totals 14 residues. CDR1 and CDR2 (germline): MGHRA, YSYEKL. The CDR3 nucleotides read TGCGCCAGCAGCCAAGATAGAGGCAGCTATGAAGCTTTCTTT. It codes for CASSQDRGSYEAFF.

This chain links TRBV19 with TRBJ2-7; 8 bases align to TRBD1. Germline assignment: CDR1 LNHDA and CDR2 SQIVND (reference sequence). The CDR3 contains 15 residues. Trimming took 5 bases from V and 0 from J; bases not matched to a gene: 6. As DNA, the CDR3 is TGTGCCAGTAGTTTAGGACAGGGTATCTCCTACGAGCAGTACTTC. This gives the protein CASSLGQGISYEQYF. Together with reference TRBV19 and TRBJ2-7, the CDR3 gives the full variable domain: DGGITQSPKYLFRKEGQNVTLSCEQNLNHDAMYWYRQDPGQGLRLIYYSQIVNDFQKGDIAEGYSVSREKKESFPLTVTSAQKNPTAFYLCASSLGQGISYEQYFGPGTRLTVT.

The chain joins TRBV3-1 (or the pseudogene TRBV3-2) to TRBJ2-2; D remains ambiguous. V lost 0 bases, J lost 4 bases, and 9 bases lay in between. Germline CDR1 reads LGHDT; CDR2 reads YNNKEL (reference sequence). CDR3 length: 15 amino acids. CDR3 coding DNA: TGTGCCAGCAGCCAAGAGTCGTTTTTCACCGGGGAGCTGTTTTTT. It encodes CASSQESFFTGELFF.

The gene calls are TRBV10-1 and TRBJ2-7, with D possibly being TRBD2 (5 bases). Germline V gene data show CDR1 as WNHNN and CDR2 as SYGVQD (reference sequence). V lost 6 bases to trimming and J lost 10 bases, with 16 bases between them. The length of the CDR3 is 12 residues. CDR3 nucleotides: TGCGCCAGCAGCGGGATTGGACGGGCACAGTACTTC. Translating it yields CASSGIGRAQYF.

V is TRBV6-1 and J is TRBJ2-7, with 12 bases identical to TRBD2. The V gene's germline CDR1 is MNHNS and CDR2 SASEGT. The trim removed 3 bases at V and 4 bases at J, leaving 7 bases unmatched. CDR3 length: 16 residues. The CDR3 DNA follows: TGTGCCAGCAGTGATCTCCTAGCGGGAGGGCCATACGAGCAGTACTTC. Translated: CASSDLLAGGPYEQYF.

The chain joins TRBV5-1 to TRBJ2-5; D remains unclear. Germline V gene sequence: CDR1 SGHRS, CDR2 YFSETQ. The CDR3 is made up of 13 amino acids. Trimming cost V 4 bases and J 4 bases, with 11 bases left between them. The CDR3 reads CASSLTATETQYF. The CDR3 DNA follows: TGCGCCAGCAGCCTGACTGCCACAGAGACCCAGTACTTC. Complete variable domain (other parts from reference TRBV5-1 and TRBJ2-5): KAGVTQTPRYLIKTRGQQVTLSCSPISGHRSVSWYQQTPGQGLQFLFEYFSETQRNKGNFPGRFSGRQFSNSRSEMNVSTLELGDSALYLCASSLTATETQYFGPGTRLLVL.

The CDR3 coding sequence is TGTGCCAGCAGCTTAGAAGGAGTTTCCTACAATGAGCAGTTCTTC. As protein: CASSLEGVSYNEQFF. This chain uses TRBV11-2 with TRBJ2-1; D is uncertain. The CDR3 spans 15 residues. V lost 0 bases, J lost 1 base, and 7 bases lay in between. Germline V CDR1 and CDR2: SGHAT, FQNNGV.

The chain has TRBV6-6 and TRBJ1-1; D unclear. CDR1 and CDR2 (germline): MNHNY, SVGAGI (reference sequence). This CDR3 has 13 amino acids. The V gene lost 2 bases and the J gene lost 3 bases, with 7 bases spanning the gap. In nucleotides, the CDR3 is TGTGCCAGCAGTTACGGGCATGACACTGAAGCTTTCTTT. Translating it yields CASSYGHDTEAFF.

This chain joins TRBV4-2 and TRBJ2-5; a weak D match, TRBD2 (5 bases). The germline gives CDR1 LGHNA, CDR2 YNFKEQ. The CDR3 length is 17 residues. Trimming pared 1 base from V and 5 bases from J, leaving 20 bases between. The CDR3 DNA reads as TGTGCCAGCAGCCAAGCCCAATACCGGGATCCTCAGGAGACCCAGTACTTC. It codes for CASSQAQYRDPQETQYF.

This rearrangement joins TRBV28 to TRBJ1-2; TRBD1 matches 8 bases. CDR3 length: 17 amino acids. Germline V lookup: CDR1 MDHEN, CDR2 SYDVKM. Trimming at V came to 4 bases and at J to 4 bases, leaving 14 bases not matched to a gene. CDR3 coding DNA: TGTGCCAGCAGTTCAGAGGACAGGGCGCACCTCTCCTATGGCTACACCTTC. Encoded protein: CASSSEDRAHLSYGYTF.

The genes are TRBV4-1 and TRBJ1-6; D is ambiguous. The V and J ends lost 0 bases and 9 bases respectively, with 15 bases between them. CDR1 is MGHRA, CDR2 YSYEKL, per germline. The CDR3 has 16 residues. The CDR3 region is CASSQEKRGSTSPLHF. CDR3 in DNA: TGCGCCAGCAGCCAAGAAAAGCGGGGATCTACTTCACCCCTCCACTTT.

This clone appeared a single time. The chain has TRBV7-8 and TRBJ1-1; D ambiguous. The CDR3 spans 14 residues. Per germline, CDR1 SGHVS and CDR2 FQNEAQ. Deletions cut 1 base from V and 2 bases from J, with 8 bases between. This CDR3 is CASSLVQTNTEAFF. The CDR3, as DNA: TGTGCCAGCAGCTTAGTACAGACAAACACTGAAGCTTTCTTT. The full variable domain, in which reference TRBV7-8 and TRBJ1-1 provide the parts outside the CDR3, is GAGVSQSPRYKVAKRGQDVALRCDPISGHVSLFWYQQALGQGPEFLTYFQNEAQLDKSGLPSDRFFAERPEGSVSTLKIQRTQQEDSAVYLCASSLVQTNTEAFFGQGTRLTVV.

The rearrangement links TRBV6-2 or TRBV6-3 to TRBJ1-5; TRBD1 aligns across 9 bases. The CDR3 is made up of 17 amino acids. The germline gives CDR1 MNHEY, CDR2 SVGEGT. J gave up 1 base and V 5 bases, and 9 bases lay outside the gene matches. CDR3 bases: TGTGCCAGCAGTACCTACAGGGGGCGCGAGAGCAATCAGCCCCAGCATTTT. It translates to CASSTYRGRESNQPQHF.

This chain links TRBV4-1 with TRBJ2-7; 9 bases agree with TRBD2. V gave up 1 base and J gave up 4 bases; unmatched junction bases: 5. CDR1 MGHRA and CDR2 YSYEKL come from the germline V gene. There are 15 residues in the CDR3. The CDR3 DNA follows: TGCGCCAGCAGCCAAGGGCTAGCGGGAAGGTACGAGCAGTACTTC. Translating it yields CASSQGLAGRYEQYF.

The chain has TRBV9 and TRBJ1-2; TRBD1 matches at 7 bases. V shed 3 bases, J shed 4 bases, and the junction held 6 bases outside the gene matches. CDR1 SGDLS and CDR2 YYNGEE come from the germline V gene. This CDR3 comprises 14 residues. CDR3 DNA sequence: TGTGCCAGCAGCGCGGGACAGATAGGCTATGGCTACACCTTC. It encodes CASSAGQIGYGYTF. The whole variable domain, remainder taken from reference TRBV9 and TRBJ1-2, is DSGVTQTPKHLITATGQRVTLRCSPRSGDLSVYWYQQSLDQGLQFLIQYYNGEERAKGNILERFSAQQFPDLHSELNLSSLELGDSALYFCASSAGQIGYGYTFGSGTRLTVV.

The rearrangement uses TRBV7-6 and TRBJ2-2; 10 bases fit TRBD1. Germline CDR1 reads SGHVS; CDR2 reads FNYEAQ. V shed 4 bases and J 7 bases; nucleotides not matched to a gene: 6. CDR3 length equals 15 residues. The CDR3 region has the DNA TGTGCCAGCAGCTCGACAGGGGGCGCGTTCGGGGAGCTGTTTTTT. Amino acids: CASSSTGGAFGELFF. Combining the CDR3 with reference TRBV7-6 and TRBJ2-2 gives the whole variable domain GAGVSQSPRYKVTKRGQDVALRCDPISGHVSLYWYRQALGQGPEFLTYFNYEAQQDKSGLPNDRFSAERPEGSISTLTIQRTEQRDSAMYRCASSSTGGAFGELFFGEGSRLTVL.

This chain links TRBV15 with TRBJ2-2, with D possibly TRBD2 on 6 matching bases. The germline V and J ends were trimmed by 7 bases and 0 bases, with 21 bases remaining between them. CDR3 size: 18 residues. Germline V gene lookup returns CDR1 LNHNV and CDR2 YYDKDF (reference sequence). CDR3 amino acids: CATNPGIGTLANTGELFF. DNA of the CDR3: TGTGCCACCAACCCTGGGATAGGGACTCTCGCGAACACCGGGGAGCTGTTTTTT.

The chain recombines TRBV24-1 with TRBJ2-1; 8 nucleotides align to TRBD1. J was trimmed by 3 bases and V by 2 bases; bases with no gene match: 5. Germline CDR1 reads KGHDR; CDR2 reads SFDVKD. The CDR3 totals 16 residues. The CDR3 region is CATSDSRTGLYNEQFF. In DNA, the CDR3 is TGTGCCACCAGTGATTCAAGGACAGGGCTCTACAATGAGCAGTTCTTC.

The chain uses TRBV10-1 and TRBJ1-1; 10 bases agree with TRBD1. Germline assignment: CDR1 WNHNN and CDR2 SYGVQD (reference sequence). The CDR3 has 22 residues. V trimming: 8 bases; J trimming: 0 bases; junction bases outside the gene matches: 27. This chain's CDR3 is CASHIIHGTGVNWIELNTEAFF. The CDR3 DNA sequence: TGCGCCAGCCATATTATTCACGGGACAGGGGTGAATTGGATCGAATTGAACACTGAAGCTTTCTTT.

The chain recombines TRBV7-9 with TRBJ2-1, with D possibly TRBD2 on 6 matching bases. This CDR3 contains 16 residues. Trimming shortened V by 5 bases and J by 4 bases, and 18 bases separated the two germline ends. Germline-derived CDR1 and CDR2 are SEHNR and FQNEAQ (reference sequence). The CDR3: CASSPGYAGTYNEQFF. The CDR3 DNA is TGTGCCAGCAGCCCAGGCTACGCGGGAACTTACAATGAGCAGTTCTTC.

V gene TRBV7-2 combines with J gene TRBJ2-7; 8 bases line up with TRBD1. The V gene's germline CDR1 is SGHTA and CDR2 FQGNSA. Trimming at V came to 2 bases and at J to 0 bases, leaving 3 bases not matched to a gene. This CDR3 comprises 15 residues. CDR3 DNA: TGTGCCAGCAGCTTAAGGACAGGGCACTCCTACGAGCAGTACTTC. Its translation: CASSLRTGHSYEQYF. The full variable domain, completed using reference TRBV7-2 and TRBJ2-7, is GAGVSQSPSNKVTEKGKDVELRCDPISGHTALYWYRQSLGQGLEFLIYFQGNSAPDKSGLPSDRFSAERTGGSVSTLTIQRTQQEDSAVYLCASSLRTGHSYEQYFGPGTRLTVT.

The CDR3 reads CASSFSRGNSPLHF. The CDR3 coding sequence is TGCGCCAGCAGCTTCTCCAGGGGAAATTCACCCCTCCACTTT. The chain combines TRBV5-1 with TRBJ1-6; weak D call: TRBD1 (6 bases). The CDR3 loop spans 14 amino acids. The V end was cut by 2 bases, the J end by 7 bases, with 10 bases between. CDR1 and CDR2 (germline): SGHRS, YFSETQ.

This clone has a single count. This sequence joins TRBV10-1 and TRBJ2-5, with a weak D call TRBD2 (6 bases). V lost 2 bases and J lost 7, with 14 bases in between. The CDR3 extends over 14 amino acids. Per germline, CDR1 WNHNN and CDR2 SYGVQD (reference sequence). The CDR3 loop is CASSETSSSATQYF. The DNA of the CDR3 is TGCGCCAGCAGTGAGACTAGCTCTTCAGCGACCCAGTACTTC.